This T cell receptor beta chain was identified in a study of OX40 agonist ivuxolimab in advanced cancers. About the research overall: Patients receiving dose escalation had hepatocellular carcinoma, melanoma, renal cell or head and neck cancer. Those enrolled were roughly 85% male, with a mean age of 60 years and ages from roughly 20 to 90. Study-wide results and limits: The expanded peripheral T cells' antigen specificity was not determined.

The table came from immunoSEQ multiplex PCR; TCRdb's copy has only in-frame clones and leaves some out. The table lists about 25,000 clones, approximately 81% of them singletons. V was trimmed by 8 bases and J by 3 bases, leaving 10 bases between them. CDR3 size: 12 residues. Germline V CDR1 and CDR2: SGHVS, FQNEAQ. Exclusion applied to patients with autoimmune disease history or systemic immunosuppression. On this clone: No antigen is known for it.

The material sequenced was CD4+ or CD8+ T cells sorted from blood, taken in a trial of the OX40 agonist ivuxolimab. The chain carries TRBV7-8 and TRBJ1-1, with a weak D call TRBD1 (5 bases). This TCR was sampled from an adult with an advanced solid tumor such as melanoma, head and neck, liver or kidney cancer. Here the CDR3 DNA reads TGTGCCAGCTGGGGCGTATACACTGAAGCTTTCTTT. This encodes CASWGVYTEAFF.